The TCR beta chain under discussion was sequenced for a study of identical twins. Germline assignment: CDR1 SSHAT and CDR2 FNYEAQ (reference sequence). With V trimmed by 1 base and J by 7 bases, 5 bases remained unmatched. The CDR3 spans 16 residues. On this clonotype itself: The antigen is undetermined.

TCRdb processed the 5' RACE reads anew with MiXCR; each CDR3 protein has one entry. This table holds 350,000 or so distinct CDR3 sequences, about 12% found once. Notes on the study in general: Fewer insertions were carried by abundant cord blood beta clonotypes, but none was seen in memory repertoires.

The same data also went into a second study, on yellow fever vaccine responses in identical twins.

The V and J genes are TRBV7-7 and TRBJ2-1; 12 positions agree with TRBD1. The TCR originated in a woman aged 18-30 years in good health. Specimen: CD8+ T cells sorted from blood. CDR3 loop: CASSLGPGQGANEQFF. In nucleotides, the CDR3 is TGTGCCAGCAGCTTAGGGCCGGGACAGGGGGCGAATGAGCAGTTCTTC.